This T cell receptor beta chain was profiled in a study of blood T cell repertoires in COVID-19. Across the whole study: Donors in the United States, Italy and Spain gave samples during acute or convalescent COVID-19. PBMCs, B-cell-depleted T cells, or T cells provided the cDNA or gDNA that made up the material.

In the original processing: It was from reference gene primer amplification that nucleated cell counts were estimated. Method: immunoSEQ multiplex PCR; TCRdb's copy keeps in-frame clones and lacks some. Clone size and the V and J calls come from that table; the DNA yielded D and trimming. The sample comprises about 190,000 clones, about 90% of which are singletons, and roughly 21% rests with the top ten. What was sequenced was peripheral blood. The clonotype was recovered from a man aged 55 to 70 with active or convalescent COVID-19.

CDR3: CASKWDRVNEQFF. The CDR3 coding sequence is TGTGCCAGCAAATGGGACAGGGTGAATGAGCAGTTCTTC. The J gene is TRBJ2-1, the V gene TRBV6-5; 9 bases map to TRBD1. CDR1 and CDR2 (germline): MNHEY, SVGAGI. The CDR3 loop spans 13 amino acids. The junction had 5 bases not matched to a gene; V was cut back by 7 bases and J by 7 bases.